The rows below give T cell receptor beta chains drawn from one sample of a study of early T cells in non-severe SARS-CoV-2 infection. MiXCR was run by TCRdb on the 5' RACE reads, yielding one entry per CDR3 protein. The sample yields roughly 38,000 distinct CDR3 sequences, less than 6% seen once. The starting material was whole blood, obtained at baseline. These receptors were collected from an adult who was a healthcare worker with PCR-confirmed SARS-CoV-2 infection or an uninfected control (not recorded which). The CDR3 runs from the conserved cysteine through the conserved F or W. The order of the fields is clone size, D gene, V gene, J gene, CDR3 protein, CDR3 DNA. D genes are given only for firm matches. The size of a clone is reported for some rows only, either as once, few or many, or as a class for expanded clones.

abundance: .; d_gene: .; v_gene: TRBV11-1; j_gene: TRBJ2-1; CDR3aa: CATTVGNEQFF; CDR3nt: TGTGCCACTACGGTGGGGAATGAGCAGTTCTTC
abundance: .; d_gene: .; v_gene: TRBV20-1; j_gene: TRBJ1-1; CDR3aa: CSATPQTLNTEAFF; CDR3nt: TGCAGTGCAACCCCCCAGACCCTGAACACTGAAGCTTTCTTT
abundance: many; d_gene: .; v_gene: TRBV27; j_gene: TRBJ1-2; CDR3aa: CASSPALGSGYGYTF; CDR3nt: TGTGCCAGCAGTCCAGCCTTGGGGTCGGGCTATGGCTACACCTTC
abundance: many; d_gene: TRBD1; v_gene: TRBV7-2; j_gene: TRBJ1-6; CDR3aa: CASSPQDRENSPLHF; CDR3nt: TGTGCCAGCAGCCCGCAGGACAGGGAAAATTCACCCCTCCACTTT
abundance: many; d_gene: TRBD1; v_gene: TRBV7-2; j_gene: TRBJ1-2; CDR3aa: CASSPGTASYGYTF; CDR3nt: TGTGCCAGCAGCCCCGGGACAGCCTCCTATGGCTACACCTTC
abundance: medium-sized; d_gene: .; v_gene: TRBV5-1; j_gene: TRBJ2-2; CDR3aa: CASSLEGFGLTGELFF; CDR3nt: TGCGCCAGCAGCTTGGAAGGATTTGGGTTGACCGGGGAGCTGTTTTTT
abundance: many; d_gene: .; v_gene: TRBV19; j_gene: TRBJ1-5; CDR3aa: CASSPIFVYSNQPQHF; CDR3nt: TGTGCCAGTAGTCCAATATTTGTCTATAGCAATCAGCCCCAGCATTTT
abundance: few; d_gene: .; v_gene: TRBV2; j_gene: TRBJ1-5; CDR3aa: CASEAGRSVQPQHF; CDR3nt: TGTGCCAGCGAGGCAGGGAGATCTGTTCAGCCCCAGCATTTT
abundance: many; d_gene: .; v_gene: TRBV14; j_gene: TRBJ1-6; CDR3aa: CASSLPNSPLHF; CDR3nt: TGTGCCAGCAGTCTGCCCAATTCACCCCTCCACTTT
abundance: many; d_gene: .; v_gene: TRBV10-3; j_gene: TRBJ1-3; CDR3aa: CAISDPGRKPGGTIYF; CDR3nt: TGTGCCATCAGTGACCCGGGACGAAAACCCGGAGGCACCATATATTTT
abundance: many; d_gene: .; v_gene: TRBV11-2; j_gene: TRBJ1-2; CDR3aa: CASSSPRGSTNYGYTF; CDR3nt: TGTGCCAGCAGCTCCCCCCGGGGCTCAACTAACTATGGCTACACCTTC
abundance: many; d_gene: TRBD2; v_gene: TRBV7-2; j_gene: TRBJ2-7; CDR3aa: CASSWGLAGVGPSEQYF; CDR3nt: TGTGCCAGCAGCTGGGGACTAGCGGGGGTTGGCCCTTCCGAGCAGTACTTC
abundance: many; d_gene: TRBD1; v_gene: TRBV5-1; j_gene: TRBJ2-7; CDR3aa: CASSWGQGETYEQYF; CDR3nt: TGCGCCAGCAGCTGGGGACAGGGAGAAACCTACGAGCAGTACTTC
abundance: many; d_gene: .; v_gene: TRBV4-1; j_gene: TRBJ1-6; CDR3aa: CASSQGTWGDSPLHF; CDR3nt: TGCGCCAGCAGCCAGGGGACCTGGGGTGATTCACCCCTCCACTTT
abundance: .; d_gene: .; v_gene: TRBV5-1; j_gene: TRBJ1-1; CDR3aa: CASSWGNSLLGTEAFF; CDR3nt: TGCGCCAGCAGCTGGGGAAACAGCCTTCTCGGCACTGAAGCTTTCTTT
abundance: once; d_gene: .; v_gene: TRBV20-1; j_gene: TRBJ2-5; CDR3aa: CSARVAADRQETQYF; CDR3nt: TGCAGTGCTAGAGTTGCAGCGGATCGGCAAGAGACCCAGTACTTC
abundance: medium-sized; d_gene: TRBD1; v_gene: TRBV4-1; j_gene: TRBJ2-7; CDR3aa: CASSQGLTGDEQYF; CDR3nt: TGCGCCAGCAGCCAAGGGCTGACAGGGGACGAGCAGTACTTC
abundance: many; d_gene: .; v_gene: TRBV6-6; j_gene: TRBJ1-1; CDR3aa: CASSRPLSGENTEAFF; CDR3nt: TGTGCCAGCAGTCGCCCCCTCTCGGGGGAGAACACTGAAGCTTTCTTT
abundance: .; d_gene: .; v_gene: TRBV5-1; j_gene: TRBJ2-7; CDR3aa: CASKLAPRYEQYF; CDR3nt: TGCGCCAGCAAGCTCGCACCGCGCTACGAGCAGTACTTC
abundance: many; d_gene: .; v_gene: TRBV18; j_gene: TRBJ2-2; CDR3aa: CASSPSMNTGELFF; CDR3nt: TGTGCCAGCTCTCCTTCCATGAACACCGGGGAGCTGTTTTTT
abundance: many; d_gene: TRBD1; v_gene: TRBV20-1; j_gene: TRBJ1-1; CDR3aa: CSAPDRLMNTEAFF; CDR3nt: TGCAGTGCACCGGACAGGCTTATGAACACTGAAGCTTTCTTT
abundance: many; d_gene: .; v_gene: TRBV7-3; j_gene: TRBJ1-1; CDR3aa: CASSLTPRTEAFF; CDR3nt: TGTGCCAGCAGCTTAACGCCAAGGACAGAAGCTTTCTTT
abundance: many; d_gene: TRBD1; v_gene: TRBV20-1; j_gene: TRBJ2-1; CDR3aa: CSASTGGSSYNEQFF; CDR3nt: TGCAGTGCAAGTACAGGGGGTTCTTCCTACAATGAGCAGTTCTTC
abundance: many; d_gene: .; v_gene: TRBV11-2; j_gene: TRBJ2-7; CDR3aa: CASSERRGQYEQYF; CDR3nt: TGTGCCAGCAGCGAACGAAGAGGGCAGTACGAGCAGTACTTC
abundance: .; d_gene: .; v_gene: TRBV29-1; j_gene: TRBJ2-3; CDR3aa: CSTREAATSTDTQYF; CDR3nt: TGCAGCACTCGAGAGGCAGCAACTAGCACAGATACGCAGTATTTT
abundance: many; d_gene: .; v_gene: TRBV6-1; j_gene: TRBJ2-5; CDR3aa: CASSLSGGLETQYF; CDR3nt: TGTGCCAGCAGCCTCTCCGGTGGGTTGGAGACCCAGTACTTC
abundance: few; d_gene: TRBD1; v_gene: TRBV3-1; j_gene: TRBJ2-7; CDR3aa: CASSQQQGAYEQYF; CDR3nt: TGTGCCAGCAGCCAACAACAGGGGGCCTACGAGCAGTACTTC
abundance: many; d_gene: TRBD1; v_gene: TRBV29-1; j_gene: TRBJ1-2; CDR3aa: CSVEPGQGASYTF; CDR3nt: TGCAGCGTTGAACCGGGACAGGGAGCTAGCTACACCTTC
abundance: many; d_gene: .; v_gene: TRBV4-3; j_gene: TRBJ2-5; CDR3aa: CASSQDGVGTETQYF; CDR3nt: TGCGCCAGCAGCCAAGACGGGGTTGGAACGGAGACCCAGTACTTC
abundance: many; d_gene: .; v_gene: TRBV7-2; j_gene: TRBJ1-2; CDR3aa: CASSRMDLFDRRFGYTF; CDR3nt: TGTGCCAGCAGCCGAATGGATTTATTTGACAGGAGGTTTGGCTACACCTTC
abundance: many; d_gene: .; v_gene: TRBV5-1; j_gene: TRBJ1-1; CDR3aa: CASSSGLITEAFF; CDR3nt: TGCGCCAGCAGCTCCGGACTGATCACTGAAGCTTTCTTT
abundance: many; d_gene: .; v_gene: TRBV3-1; j_gene: TRBJ2-7; CDR3aa: CASSQGGREQYF; CDR3nt: TGTGCCAGCAGCCAAGGGGGACGTGAGCAGTACTTC
abundance: few; d_gene: TRBD2; v_gene: TRBV7-2; j_gene: TRBJ2-5; CDR3aa: CASSSGLAPSGGETQYF; CDR3nt: TGTGCCAGCAGCTCGGGACTAGCCCCCTCCGGGGGGGAGACCCAGTACTTC
abundance: .; d_gene: TRBD2; v_gene: TRBV4-2; j_gene: TRBJ2-5; CDR3aa: CASSVLAGEETQYF; CDR3nt: TGTGCCAGCAGTGTACTAGCGGGAGAAGAGACCCAGTACTTC
abundance: few; d_gene: TRBD1; v_gene: TRBV29-1; j_gene: TRBJ1-1; CDR3aa: CSVEVTTGGTEAFF; CDR3nt: TGCAGCGTTGAAGTGACGACAGGGGGCACTGAAGCTTTCTTT
abundance: many; d_gene: .; v_gene: TRBV7-8; j_gene: TRBJ2-1; CDR3aa: CASSPGLLLAHEQFF; CDR3nt: TGTGCCAGCAGCCCTGGACTCCTACTCGCCCATGAGCAGTTCTTC
abundance: many; d_gene: .; v_gene: TRBV12-3/TRBV12-4; j_gene: TRBJ1-2; CDR3aa: CASSFGQGNYGYTF; CDR3nt: TGTGCCAGCAGTTTTGGCCAGGGTAACTATGGCTACACCTTC
abundance: many; d_gene: .; v_gene: TRBV2; j_gene: TRBJ1-6; CDR3aa: CASSEKGRADSPLHF; CDR3nt: TGTGCCAGCAGTGAAAAAGGACGGGCGGATTCACCCCTCCACTTT
abundance: many; d_gene: .; v_gene: TRBV20-1; j_gene: TRBJ2-1; CDR3aa: CSARDLMGGLLYNEQFF; CDR3nt: TGCAGTGCTAGAGACCTCATGGGTGGACTCCTCTACAATGAGCAGTTCTTC
abundance: many; d_gene: .; v_gene: TRBV6-5; j_gene: TRBJ1-1; CDR3aa: CASRGGLNTEAFF; CDR3nt: TGTGCCAGCCGTGGGGGGCTGAACACTGAAGCTTTCTTT
abundance: many; d_gene: TRBD2; v_gene: TRBV6-5; j_gene: TRBJ2-5; CDR3aa: CASSYSGLAGETQYF; CDR3nt: TGTGCCAGCAGTTACTCGGGGCTAGCGGGAGAGACCCAGTACTTC
abundance: many; d_gene: .; v_gene: TRBV7-6; j_gene: TRBJ1-3; CDR3aa: CASSAEQIAGNTIYF; CDR3nt: TGTGCCAGCAGCGCAGAACAGATAGCTGGAAACACCATATATTTT
abundance: many; d_gene: .; v_gene: TRBV4-1; j_gene: TRBJ1-4; CDR3aa: CASSQDRRREKLFF; CDR3nt: TGCGCCAGCAGCCAAGACAGAAGGCGGGAAAAACTGTTTTTT
abundance: many; d_gene: .; v_gene: TRBV7-7; j_gene: TRBJ2-1; CDR3aa: CASSPTSFDNEQFF; CDR3nt: TGTGCCAGCAGCCCGACTAGTTTCGACAATGAGCAGTTCTTC
abundance: few; d_gene: TRBD1; v_gene: TRBV7-9; j_gene: TRBJ1-1; CDR3aa: CASSIETGLNTEAFF; CDR3nt: TGTGCCAGCAGCATAGAGACAGGGTTGAACACTGAAGCTTTCTTT
abundance: .; d_gene: .; v_gene: TRBV5-1; j_gene: TRBJ1-1; CDR3aa: CASSSSLQTEAFF; CDR3nt: TGCGCCAGCAGCTCCTCCCTACAGACTGAAGCTTTCTTT
abundance: many; d_gene: .; v_gene: TRBV4-1; j_gene: TRBJ2-7; CDR3aa: CASSQEGGTSNYEQYF; CDR3nt: TGCGCCAGCAGCCAAGAAGGCGGGACGTCAAACTACGAGCAGTACTTC
abundance: .; d_gene: .; v_gene: TRBV6-6; j_gene: TRBJ2-4; CDR3aa: CASSPPSGSNIQYF; CDR3nt: TGTGCCAGCAGTCCCCCTTCGGGGTCGAACATTCAGTACTTC
abundance: many; d_gene: .; v_gene: TRBV12-3/TRBV12-4; j_gene: TRBJ1-1; CDR3aa: CASSPREGMNTEAFF; CDR3nt: TGTGCCAGCAGTCCTCGCGAAGGAATGAACACTGAAGCTTTCTTT
abundance: many; d_gene: .; v_gene: TRBV12-5; j_gene: TRBJ2-5; CDR3aa: CASGLVGQTQYF; CDR3nt: TGTGCTAGTGGTTTGGTTGGTCAGACCCAGTACTTC
abundance: many; d_gene: TRBD1; v_gene: TRBV6-4; j_gene: TRBJ1-1; CDR3aa: CASRGTGRNTEAFF; CDR3nt: TGTGCCAGCAGGGGGACAGGCCGGAACACTGAAGCTTTCTTT
abundance: .; d_gene: .; v_gene: TRBV7-9; j_gene: TRBJ1-1; CDR3aa: CASSSGTSNTEAFF; CDR3nt: TGTGCCAGCAGCTCCGGGACCTCAAACACTGAAGCTTTCTTT
abundance: many; d_gene: .; v_gene: TRBV12-3/TRBV12-4; j_gene: TRBJ1-2; CDR3aa: CASSLIDSYRGYTF; CDR3nt: TGTGCCAGCAGTCTGATTGACAGCTACCGTGGCTACACCTTC
abundance: many; d_gene: TRBD2; v_gene: TRBV6-2/TRBV6-3; j_gene: TRBJ2-5; CDR3aa: CASNLHQREPKTQYF; CDR3nt: TGTGCCAGCAACTTACACCAGCGGGAGCCGAAGACCCAGTACTTC
abundance: many; d_gene: .; v_gene: TRBV7-8; j_gene: TRBJ1-2; CDR3aa: CASSLGTGAWGYTF; CDR3nt: TGTGCCAGCAGCTTAGGCACCGGGGCCTGGGGCTACACCTTC
abundance: many; d_gene: .; v_gene: TRBV7-9; j_gene: TRBJ1-2; CDR3aa: CASSLAENGAYGYTF; CDR3nt: TGTGCCAGCAGCTTAGCGGAGAACGGGGCCTATGGCTACACCTTC